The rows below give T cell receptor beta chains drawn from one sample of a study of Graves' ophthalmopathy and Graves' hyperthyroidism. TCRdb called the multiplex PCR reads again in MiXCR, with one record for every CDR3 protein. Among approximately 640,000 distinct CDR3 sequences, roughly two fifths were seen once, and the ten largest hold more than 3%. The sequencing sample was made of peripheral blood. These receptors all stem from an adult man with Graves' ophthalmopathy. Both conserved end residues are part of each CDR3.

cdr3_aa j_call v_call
CASSPGGFATNEKLFF TRBJ1-4 TRBV14
CSAPRDPGPQHF TRBJ1-5 TRBV20-1
CASSLVAGIQETQYF TRBJ2-5 TRBV5-1
CASGAGAGNEQFF TRBJ2-1 TRBV10-3
CASSQIDRGIEQYF TRBJ2-7 TRBV7-9
CASSVPTGELFF TRBJ2-2 TRBV12-3/TRBV12-4
CATSRDARERRETQHF TRBJ1-5 TRBV15
CASSPAGEGSTGELFF TRBJ2-2 TRBV5-1
CASSLNAGTASYGYTF TRBJ1-2 TRBV11-2
CASMGTGASSYEQYF TRBJ2-7 TRBV19
CASSLDLGSGETQYF TRBJ2-5 TRBV7-9
CATSGRVSDTGELFF TRBJ2-2 TRBV24-1
CSAGIGGIKPGETQYF TRBJ2-5 TRBV20-1
CASSMGQVFQPQHF TRBJ1-5 TRBV19
CASTVRGQGATYGYTF TRBJ1-2 TRBV10-3
CSVSGQGGEKLFF TRBJ1-4 TRBV29-1
CASSFVTEDQPQHF TRBJ1-5 TRBV7-2
CASSQEDGSSGGELFF TRBJ2-2 TRBV11-3